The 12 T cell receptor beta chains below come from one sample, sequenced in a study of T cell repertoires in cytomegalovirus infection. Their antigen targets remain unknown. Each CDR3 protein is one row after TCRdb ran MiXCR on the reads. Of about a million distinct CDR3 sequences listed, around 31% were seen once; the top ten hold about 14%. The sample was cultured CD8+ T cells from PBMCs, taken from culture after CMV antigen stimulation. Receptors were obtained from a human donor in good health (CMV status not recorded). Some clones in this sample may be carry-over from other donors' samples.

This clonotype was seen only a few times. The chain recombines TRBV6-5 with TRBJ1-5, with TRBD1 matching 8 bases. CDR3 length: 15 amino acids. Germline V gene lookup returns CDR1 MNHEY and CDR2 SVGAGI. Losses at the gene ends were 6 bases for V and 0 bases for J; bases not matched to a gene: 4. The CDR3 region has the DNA TGTGCCAGCAGCATGACAGGGGCTAGCAATCAGCCCCAGCATTTT. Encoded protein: CASSMTGASNQPQHF.

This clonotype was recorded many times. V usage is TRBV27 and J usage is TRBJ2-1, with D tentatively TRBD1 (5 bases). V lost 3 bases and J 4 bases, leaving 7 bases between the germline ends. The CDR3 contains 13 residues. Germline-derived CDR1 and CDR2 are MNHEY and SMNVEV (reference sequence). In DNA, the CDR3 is TGTGCCAGCAGTTTTGGGGCTTACAATGAGCAGTTCTTC. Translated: CASSFGAYNEQFF.

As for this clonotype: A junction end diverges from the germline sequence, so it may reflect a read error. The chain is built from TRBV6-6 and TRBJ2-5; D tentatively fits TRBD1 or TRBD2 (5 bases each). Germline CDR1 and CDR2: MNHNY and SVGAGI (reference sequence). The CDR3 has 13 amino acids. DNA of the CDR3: TGTGTCAGCAGTAAGGGACCTGGAGAGACCCAGTACTTC. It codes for CVSSKGPGETQYF.

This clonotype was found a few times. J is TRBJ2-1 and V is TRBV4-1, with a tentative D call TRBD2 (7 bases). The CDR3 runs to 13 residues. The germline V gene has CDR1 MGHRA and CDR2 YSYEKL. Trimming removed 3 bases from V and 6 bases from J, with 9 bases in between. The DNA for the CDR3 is TGCGCCAGCAGCCAGAGGGGGGGCAATGAGCAGTTCTTC. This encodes CASSQRGGNEQFF.

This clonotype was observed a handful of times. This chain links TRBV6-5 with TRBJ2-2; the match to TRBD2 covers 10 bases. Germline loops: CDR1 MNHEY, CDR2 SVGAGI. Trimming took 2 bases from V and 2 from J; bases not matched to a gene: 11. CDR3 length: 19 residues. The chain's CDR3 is CASSYHGSGGPDNTGELFF. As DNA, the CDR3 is TGTGCCAGCAGTTACCACGGTAGCGGGGGGCCGGATAACACCGGGGAGCTGTTTTTT.

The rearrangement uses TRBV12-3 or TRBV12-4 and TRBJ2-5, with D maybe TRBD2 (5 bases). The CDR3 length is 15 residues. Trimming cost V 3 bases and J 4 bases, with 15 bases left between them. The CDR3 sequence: CASSFRAFSGETQYF. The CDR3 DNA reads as TGTGCCAGCAGTTTCCGAGCCTTCAGCGGAGAGACCCAGTACTTC.

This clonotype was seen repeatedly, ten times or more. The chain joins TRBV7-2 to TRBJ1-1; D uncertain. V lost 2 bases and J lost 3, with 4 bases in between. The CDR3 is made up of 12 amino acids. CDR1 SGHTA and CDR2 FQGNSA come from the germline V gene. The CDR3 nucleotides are TGTGCCAGCAGCTTATTGTACACTGAAGCTTTCTTT. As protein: CASSLLYTEAFF.

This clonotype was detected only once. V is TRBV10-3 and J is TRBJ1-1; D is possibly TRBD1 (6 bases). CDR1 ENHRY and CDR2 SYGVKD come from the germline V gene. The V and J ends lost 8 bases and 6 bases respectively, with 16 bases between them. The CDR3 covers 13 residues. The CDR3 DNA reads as TGTGCCATCGTGGGGGGCGGGAGACCTGAAGCTTTCTTT. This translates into CAIVGGGRPEAFF.

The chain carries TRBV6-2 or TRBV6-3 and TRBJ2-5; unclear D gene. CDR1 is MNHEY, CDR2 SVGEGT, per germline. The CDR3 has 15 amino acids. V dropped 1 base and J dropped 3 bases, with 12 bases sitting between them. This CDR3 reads CASSYFELDEETQYF. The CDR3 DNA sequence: TGTGCCAGCAGTTACTTCGAATTGGACGAAGAGACCCAGTACTTC.

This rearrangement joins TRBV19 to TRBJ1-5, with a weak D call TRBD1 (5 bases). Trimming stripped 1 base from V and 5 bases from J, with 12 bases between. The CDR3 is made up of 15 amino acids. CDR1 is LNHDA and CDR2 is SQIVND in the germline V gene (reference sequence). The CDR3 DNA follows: TGTGCCAGTAGTATAGGGGCAGGGTGGTATCAGCCCCAGCATTTT. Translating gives CASSIGAGWYQPQHF.

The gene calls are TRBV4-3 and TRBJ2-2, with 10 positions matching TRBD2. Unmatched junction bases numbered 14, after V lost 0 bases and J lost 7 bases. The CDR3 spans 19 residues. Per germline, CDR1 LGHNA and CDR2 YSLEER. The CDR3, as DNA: TGCGCCAGCAGCCAAGATTTAGGCGGACTAGCGGTTTTTGGCGGGGAGCTGTTTTTT. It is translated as CASSQDLGGLAVFGGELFF.

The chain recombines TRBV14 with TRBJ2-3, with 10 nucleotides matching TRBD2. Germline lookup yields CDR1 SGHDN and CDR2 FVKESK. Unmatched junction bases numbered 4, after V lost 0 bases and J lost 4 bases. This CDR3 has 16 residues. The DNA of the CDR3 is TGTGCCAGCAGCCAAGATTTCCTAGCGGGGGCAGATACGCAGTATTTT. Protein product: CASSQDFLAGADTQYF. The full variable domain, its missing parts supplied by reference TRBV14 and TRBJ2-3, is EAGVTQFPSHSVIEKGQTVTLRCDPISGHDNLYWYRRVMGKEIKFLLHFVKESKQDESGMPNNRFLAERTGGTYSTLKVQPAELEDSGVYFCASSQDFLAGADTQYFGPGTRLTVL.